The rows below give T cell receptor beta chains drawn from one sample of a study of blood T cell repertoires in COVID-19. The repertoire was sequenced with immunoSEQ multiplex PCR; TCRdb's copy has only in-frame clones and lacks some. This table has roughly 250,000 clones, approximately 90% appearing once. Sequencing input: peripheral blood. The source is a man aged 25-45 years with acute or convalescent COVID-19. The CDR3 runs from the conserved cysteine through the conserved F or W. The order of the fields is V gene, J gene, CDR3 protein.

TRBV27	TRBJ2-2	CASSVTGVGELFF
TRBV7-2	TRBJ2-5	CASSPPGTSGETQYF
TRBV7-9	TRBJ2-7	CASSLRLAGLGEQYF
TRBV7-8	TRBJ1-5	CASSLGGSPTQPQHF
TRBV5-8	TRBJ1-3	CASSLGSGGNAGNTIYF
TRBV5-1	TRBJ1-4	CASSSTGATNEKLFF
TRBV11-2	TRBJ2-2	CASSLSSARGELFF
TRBV25-1	TRBJ2-1	CASSEIGDKGAEQFF
TRBV5-1	TRBJ1-4	CASSLAGVINEKLFF
TRBV5-1	TRBJ2-3	CASSFASQRGTDTQYF
TRBV4-1	TRBJ2-7	CASSLQQGYEQYF
TRBV4-1	TRBJ1-1	CASSQGHLNTEAFF
TRBV5-8	TRBJ2-5	CASRSGRGGRWETQYF
TRBV5-1	TRBJ2-3	CASRAGIDTQYF
TRBV5-4	TRBJ2-2	CASSNQKRGMNTGELFF
TRBV30	TRBJ1-5	CAWSYRLTGAQYSNQPQHF
TRBV19	TRBJ2-1	CASRPRDRVYNEQFF
TRBV27	TRBJ1-6	CASSFGVDSPLHF
TRBV27	TRBJ2-7	CASSLLGSGTYEQYF
TRBV30	TRBJ1-5	CAWRASGGSNNQPQHF
TRBV3-1/TRBV3-2	TRBJ1-3	CASSQASSGKNTIYF
TRBV4-1	TRBJ2-5	CASSQFAGETQYF